The 15 T cell receptor beta chains listed next were all sequenced from one sample in a study of blood T cells in healthy people across ages. A J-beta primer mix and a sample-barcoded 5' primer were used in a second PCR of roughly 6 to 11 cycles. Each CDR3 protein is one row after TCRdb ran MiXCR on the 5' RACE reads. The sample lists 1,500,000 or so distinct CDR3 sequences, approximately 43% seen once, with 4% in the top ten. The sequencing sample was made of blood. The source is a woman between 18 and 30 years old in good health.

This clonotype was seen a few times. The chain couples TRBV6-5 to TRBJ2-2; D gene uncertain. V dropped 0 bases and J dropped 6 bases, with 11 bases sitting between them. This CDR3 comprises 15 residues. Germline V gene data show CDR1 as MNHEY and CDR2 as SVGAGI. The CDR3 here is CASSYSIEVSGELFF. The DNA for the CDR3 is TGTGCCAGCAGTTACTCAATAGAGGTCTCCGGGGAGCTGTTTTTT.

The rearrangement links TRBV29-1 to TRBJ1-1; possibly TRBD1 for D (5 bases). The V end was cut by 4 bases, the J end by 0 bases, with 9 bases between. CDR3 size: 13 residues. The germline CDR1 and CDR2 sequences are SQVTM and ANQGSEA. The CDR3 sequence: CSVARGLNTEAFF. The CDR3 region has the DNA TGCAGCGTTGCGCGGGGCCTGAACACTGAAGCTTTCTTT.

About this clonotype itself: An end of the junction differs from the germline gene, which may be a read error. The CDR3 nucleotides are TGTACCAGCAGGCAAAGGCTTCCGGGACTAGCTTACGAGCAGTACTTC. Translation gives CTSRQRLPGLAYEQYF. The chain couples TRBV6-2 or TRBV6-3 to TRBJ2-7; 9 bases are shared with TRBD2. The CDR3 covers 16 residues. Germline V gene data show CDR1 as MNHEY and CDR2 as SVGEGT.

This clonotype was counted between two and nine times. The chain is built from TRBV3-1 and TRBJ1-1; D is uncertain. Germline assignment: CDR1 LGHDT and CDR2 YNNKEL (reference sequence). This CDR3 contains 18 residues. Trimming shortened V by 0 bases and J by 0 bases, and 17 bases separated the two germline ends. The CDR3 loop reads CASSQDAFSEALNTEAFF. The CDR3 DNA reads TGTGCCAGCAGCCAAGATGCGTTTAGTGAGGCGTTGAACACTGAAGCTTTCTTT.

The gene calls are TRBV28 and TRBJ2-5; the match to TRBD2 covers 10 bases. The germline gives CDR1 MDHEN, CDR2 SYDVKM. With 2 bases clipped from V and 2 bases from J, the junction kept 8 bases outside the gene matches. The CDR3 is 17 residues long. CDR3 sequence reads: CASSLTGLADLQETQYF. CDR3 nucleotide sequence: TGTGCCAGCAGTTTAACCGGACTAGCGGACCTACAAGAGACCCAGTACTTC.

This clonotype has only a few counts. The rearrangement uses TRBV20-1 and TRBJ2-1; TRBD2 aligns across 10 bases. V gave up 6 bases and J gave up 8 bases; unmatched junction bases: 13. The CDR3 totals 15 residues. Germline V gene sequence: CDR1 DFQATT, CDR2 SNEGSKA (reference sequence). The CDR3 sequence: CSASGGELLVHEQFF. For the CDR3, the DNA is TGCAGTGCCAGCGGGGGGGAGCTATTAGTCCATGAGCAGTTCTTC.

This clonotype was picked up a small number of times. The chain is built from TRBV9 and TRBJ2-3; perhaps TRBD2 as D (6 bases). In germline, CDR1 is SGDLS, CDR2 YYNGEE. V lost 1 base and J lost 1, with 7 bases in between. There are 14 residues in the CDR3. CDR3 bases: TGTGCCAGCAGCGTAACTAGCCGCACAGATACGCAGTATTTT. Encoded protein: CASSVTSRTDTQYF.

The gene calls are TRBV28 and TRBJ1-4, with D possibly being TRBD1 (5 bases). The germline CDR1 and CDR2 sequences are MDHEN and SYDVKM. The CDR3 totals 17 residues. The germline V and J ends were trimmed by 2 bases and 3 bases, with 16 bases remaining between them. The CDR3 sequence is CASSLRSGGLANEKLFF. CDR3 sequence (DNA): TGTGCCAGCAGTTTACGAAGTGGGGGATTGGCTAATGAAAAACTGTTTTTT.

The sample holds one count of this clonotype. The chain links TRBV4-1 to TRBJ1-1, with D perhaps TRBD1 (6 bases). From germline, CDR1 is MGHRA and CDR2 YSYEKL. Trimming removed 4 bases at V and 0 bases at J, with 15 bases between. The CDR3 contains 16 residues. The CDR3: CASSPLGGTLNTEAFF. DNA for the CDR3: TGCGCCAGCAGCCCCCTAGGGGGGACCTTGAACACTGAAGCTTTCTTT.

This clonotype was recorded at least ten times. The rearrangement links TRBV12-3 or TRBV12-4 to TRBJ2-1; TRBD1 agrees at 12 bases. Trimming cost V 8 bases and J 6 bases; bases outside gene matches: 8. The CDR3 totals 15 residues. The DNA for the CDR3 is TGTGCCAGCGGGACCCCGGGACAGGGGGCCAATGAGCAGTTCTTC. It is translated as CASGTPGQGANEQFF.

This clonotype was seen more than once but under ten times. Compared with germline, one end of the junction differs, possibly owing to a read error. The chain has TRBV6-2 or TRBV6-3 and TRBJ2-1; D unresolved. There are 13 residues in the CDR3. Germline CDR1 and CDR2: MNHEY and SVGEGT. The CDR3 sequence: CASSDSGLNEQFF. CDR3 nucleotides: TGTGCCAGCAGTGACTCTGGGCTCAATGAGCAGTTCTTC.

This clonotype has at least ten counts. V is TRBV12-3 or TRBV12-4 and J is TRBJ2-1; D may be TRBD2 (5 bases). Trimming cost V 5 bases and J 9 bases, with 8 bases left between them. This CDR3 comprises 11 residues. The CDR3 bases are TGTGCCAGCAGTCAGAGGGTTGAGCAGTTCTTC. It is translated as CASSQRVEQFF.

The chain joins TRBV27 to TRBJ2-5; 13 bases fit TRBD2. The J call is doubtful: the DNA matches TRBJ2-7 better. This CDR3 is built from 18 residues. From germline, CDR1 is MNHEY and CDR2 SMNVEV (reference sequence). The CDR3 DNA reads TGTGCCAGCAGTCCCGGACTAGCGGGAGAGATGAGGTTCGGCGAGCAGTACTTC. Encoded protein: CASSPGLAGEMRFGEQYF.

This clonotype was seen once. One end of the junction is discordant with germline, which a read error may explain. CDR3 residues: CANSPYGGGEDTQYF. In DNA, the CDR3 is TGTGCCAACAGCCCCTATGGTGGGGGCGAAGATACGCAGTATTTT. The chain couples TRBV7-2 to TRBJ2-3; D is possibly TRBD1 (6 bases). CDR1 and CDR2 (germline): SGHTA, FQGNSA. This CDR3 is 15 amino acids long.

The chain recombines TRBV6-1 with TRBJ2-7; 9 bases fit TRBD1. CDR3 length: 15 amino acids. V was clipped by 2 bases and J by 4 bases; unmatched bases: 6. Germline V CDR1 and CDR2: MNHNS, SASEGT. CDR3 DNA: TGTGCCAGCAGTGAAATAGGGGGACAGGGTTACGAGCAGTACTTC. This encodes CASSEIGGQGYEQYF.